One TCR beta chain is described in this entry. Original handling: Amplifying reference gene primers gave estimates of nucleated cell counts. Sequencing was performed with immunoSEQ multiplex PCR; in TCRdb, only in-frame clones are kept and a portion is missing. V and J calls and clone size are copied from that table; D and trimming were computed from the DNA. The sample yields a few hundred thousand clones, about 88% seen once. Participants' own reports of clinical history determined their cohort assignment. The sample belongs to a study of blood T cell repertoires in COVID-19. The CDR3 totals 13 residues. V gave up 5 bases and J gave up 6 bases; unmatched junction bases: 5. Germline V CDR1 and CDR2: SEHNR, FQNEAQ (reference sequence).

The material sequenced was PBMCs or T cells enriched from blood (not recorded which). The chain recombines TRBV7-9 with TRBJ1-1, with 8 bases matching TRBD1. This clonotype was sampled from a woman aged 25 to 39 who had recovered from COVID-19. The DNA of the CDR3 is TGTGCCAGCAGCCTACAGGGGGACGCTGAAGCTTTCTTT. Amino acids: CASSLQGDAEAFF.